This passage covers 25 T cell receptor beta chains from one sample sequenced in a study of breast tumors, draining lymph nodes, adjacent tissues. MiXCR, applied by TCRdb to the multiplex PCR reads, yields one record per CDR3 protein. Among some 120,000 distinct CDR3 sequences listed, 21% were seen once. Breast cancer patients provided tissue from their axillary draining lymph nodes. What was sequenced was axillary lymph node tissue. Source of these receptors: a female donor with breast cancer. Some clones in this sample may be carry-over from other donors' samples.

Many counts were recorded for this clonotype. The chain is built from TRBV27 and TRBJ2-7, with 12 bases matching TRBD2. Trimming at V came to 3 bases and at J to 1 base, leaving 7 bases not matched to a gene. Germline CDR1 is MNHEY and CDR2 is SMNVEV (reference sequence). The CDR3 sequence is 17 residues long. In DNA, the CDR3 is TGTGCCAGCAGTTTCCGGGCTAGCGGGAGGGCGTCCTACGAGCAGTACTTC. Residues: CASSFRASGRASYEQYF.

In this sample, this clonotype turned up many times. The chain employs TRBV5-1 and TRBJ1-2, with D possibly being TRBD1 (6 bases). The germline V and J ends were trimmed by 1 base and 2 bases, with 12 bases remaining between them. The CDR3 extends over 15 amino acids. Germline V gene lookup returns CDR1 SGHRS and CDR2 YFSETQ. The CDR3 loop reads CASSLSYTGNYGYTF. CDR3 in DNA: TGCGCCAGCAGCTTGTCATATACAGGGAACTATGGCTACACCTTC. The full variable domain, completed using reference TRBV5-1 and TRBJ1-2, is KAGVTQTPRYLIKTRGQQVTLSCSPISGHRSVSWYQQTPGQGLQFLFEYFSETQRNKGNFPGRFSGRQFSNSRSEMNVSTLELGDSALYLCASSLSYTGNYGYTFGSGTRLTVV.

For this clonotype: Just one base apart from a much larger clone, this may be a read error. The gene calls are TRBV6-5 and TRBJ2-3; D unclear. Per germline, CDR1 MNHEY and CDR2 SVGAGI. CDR3 length: 13 amino acids. CDR3 sequence (DNA): TGTGCCAGCGGTGCCATGGGCACAGATGCGCAGTATTTT. Protein: CASGAMGTDAQYF.

The J gene is TRBJ2-1, the V gene TRBV6-5; maybe TRBD1 (5 bases). Trimming took off 6 bases at V and 8 bases at J, with 14 bases between the two ends. CDR1 MNHEY and CDR2 SVGAGI come from the germline V gene. CDR3 length: 13 residues. The CDR3 sequence: CASRIAGWDEQFF. The CDR3 coding sequence is TGTGCCAGCAGAATTGCAGGGTGGGATGAGCAGTTCTTC.

The chain links TRBV5-1 to TRBJ2-2; 10 bases map to TRBD1. This CDR3 spans 18 amino acids. V was clipped by 5 bases and J by 3 bases; unmatched bases: 13. Germline loops: CDR1 SGHRS, CDR2 YFSETQ. CDR3 sequence reads: CASRPTDRGQGDTGELFF. Here the CDR3 DNA reads TGCGCCAGCAGACCCACCGACAGGGGGCAGGGGGACACCGGGGAGCTGTTTTTT.

This clonotype was counted at least ten times. The V and J genes are TRBV2 and TRBJ2-3; 10 nucleotides match TRBD2. Trimming removed 7 bases from V and 1 base from J; junction bases left unmatched: 11. This CDR3 has 17 residues. The germline V gene encodes CDR1 SNHLY and CDR2 FYNNEI. In nucleotides, the CDR3 is TGTGCCAGCATGTTACCTAGCGGGAGTGTCGGCACAGATACGCAGTATTTT. Protein: CASMLPSGSVGTDTQYF.

The rearrangement joins TRBV18 to TRBJ2-2, with 7 bases identical to TRBD2. Per the germline V gene, CDR1 is KGHSH and CDR2 is LQKENI. Trimming at V came to 3 bases and at J to 5 bases, leaving 12 bases not matched to a gene. CDR3 length equals 17 residues. CDR3 in DNA: TGTGCCAGCTCACCGGAACCGGCGGGAGTTCGAACCGGGGAGCTGTTTTTT. Protein product: CASSPEPAGVRTGELFF.

The table lists this clonotype with many counts. This sequence joins TRBV2 and TRBJ2-1; 10 nucleotides align to TRBD2. The CDR3 has 14 amino acids. Germline-derived CDR1 and CDR2 are SNHLY and FYNNEI. The V and J ends lost 6 bases and 7 bases, in that order; junction bases with no gene match: 6. CDR3 bases: TGTGCCAGCAGCCTACTAGCGGGGCGAAATGAGCAGTTCTTC. Protein sequence: CASSLLAGRNEQFF. Full variable domain (remainder filled in from reference TRBV2 and TRBJ2-1): EPEVTQTPSHQVTQMGQEVILRCVPISNHLYFYWYRQILGQKVEFLVSFYNNEISEKSEIFDDQFSVERPDGSNFTLKIRSTKLEDSAMYFCASSLLAGRNEQFFGPGTRLTVL.

A remark on this clonotype: A much larger clone differs by one base, so this may be a read error. The V gene is TRBV10-3, the J gene TRBJ2-6; 7 positions match TRBD2. The V segment lost 4 bases and the J segment 2 bases; nucleotides outside the gene matches: 2. The CDR3 has 15 amino acids. Germline V gene lookup returns CDR1 ENHRY and CDR2 SYGVKD. The CDR3: CAISGRGTGANVLTF. The CDR3 DNA reads TGTGCCATCAGTGGGCGGGGGACTGGGGCCAACGTCCTGACTTTC.

With regard to this clonotype: This may be a read error, as it is one base from a much larger clone. V usage is TRBV29-1 and J usage is TRBJ1-3; no firm D call. The V end was cut by 7 bases, the J end by 4 bases, with 8 bases between. The CDR3 is 11 amino acids. The germline V gene encodes CDR1 SQVTM and CDR2 ANQGSEA. CDR3 in DNA: TGCAGCGGTTCAGTGGGAAACACCATATATTTT. It yields the protein CSGSVGNTIYF.

This clonotype was recorded many times. The V gene is TRBV28, the J gene TRBJ2-7; D is unclear. V lost 1 base, J lost 2 bases, and 3 bases lay in between. This CDR3 is 12 amino acids long. Germline loops: CDR1 MDHEN, CDR2 SYDVKM. This CDR3 reads CASSLSAYEQYF. In DNA form, the CDR3 reads TGTGCCAGCAGTTTATCGGCCTACGAGCAGTACTTC. The whole variable domain, remainder taken from reference TRBV28 and TRBJ2-7, is DVKVTQSSRYLVKRTGEKVFLECVQDMDHENMFWYRQDPGLGLRLIYFSYDVKMKEKGDIPEGYSVSREKKERFSLILESASTNQTSMYLCASSLSAYEQYFGPGTRLTVT.

Worth noting for this clonotype: This could be a read error, since a much larger clone is one nucleotide away. The chain carries TRBV9 and TRBJ2-1; 7 bases fit TRBD1. Germline V gene data show CDR1 as SGDLS and CDR2 as YYNGEE. V trimming: 7 bases; J trimming: 6 bases; junction bases outside the gene matches: 19. There are 17 residues in the CDR3. CDR3 in amino acids: CASGAGQDRIWGNEQFF. CDR3 nucleotides: TGTGCCAGCGGGGCCGGACAGGACCGCATCTGGGGCAATGAGCAGTTCTTC.

This clonotype has at least ten counts. As DNA, the CDR3 is TGTGCCAGCAGCTTCTTAAATCAGCCCCAGCATTTT. This gives the protein CASSFLNQPQHF. The chain links TRBV5-8 to TRBJ1-5; no clear D gene. The CDR3 is 12 residues long. V lost 2 bases to trimming and J lost 4 bases, with 4 bases between them. Germline V gene data show CDR1 as SGHTS and CDR2 as YDEGEE.

The rearrangement joins TRBV20-1 to TRBJ1-1, with 7 bases matching TRBD1. The CDR3 runs to 14 residues. Germline values: CDR1 DFQATT, CDR2 SNEGSKA (reference sequence). CDR3 coding DNA: TGCAGCCATGCGGCAGGGGGGAAGAACACTGAAGCTTTCTTT. It yields the protein CSHAAGGKNTEAFF.

This clonotype was detected many times. The rearrangement joins TRBV20-1 to TRBJ1-4; perhaps TRBD1 as D (6 bases). CDR3 length equals 15 residues. Trimming stripped 6 bases from V and 2 bases from J, with 16 bases between. Germline V gene sequence: CDR1 DFQATT, CDR2 SNEGSKA (reference sequence). CDR3 DNA: TGCAGTGCGAAACAGGGCGTTGGTACTAATGAAAAACTGTTTTTT. Its translation: CSAKQGVGTNEKLFF.

This clonotype was observed at least ten times. This sequence joins TRBV18 and TRBJ1-2; 7 nucleotides agree with TRBD1. The trim removed 3 bases at V and 8 bases at J, leaving 12 bases unmatched. The CDR3 runs 15 residues. CDR1 KGHSH and CDR2 LQKENI come from the germline V gene. The CDR3 nucleotides are TGTGCCAGCTCACCGCGGGGACAGAAGTTCAACGGCTACACCTTC. Amino acids: CASSPRGQKFNGYTF.

This clonotype was counted ten times or more. This chain connects TRBV28 to TRBJ2-7; 9 nucleotides line up with TRBD2. This CDR3 is built from 17 residues. V gave up 3 bases and J gave up 0 bases; unmatched junction bases: 9. Germline CDR1 and CDR2: MDHEN and SYDVKM. CDR3 protein: CASSFRREGFNSYEQYF. The CDR3 coding sequence is TGTGCCAGCAGTTTTCGGCGGGAGGGCTTCAACTCCTACGAGCAGTACTTC.

This clonotype has ten or more counts. The V and J genes are TRBV6-1 and TRBJ1-3; perhaps TRBD1 as D (6 bases). The V end lost 4 bases, the J end lost 2 bases, and 18 bases lay between the germline ends. This CDR3 has 17 amino acids. The germline CDR1 and CDR2 sequences are MNHNS and SASEGT. In nucleotides, the CDR3 is TGTGCCAGCAGTGGTGAGGGGGGGATACTTCCTGGAAACACCATATATTTT. This codes for CASSGEGGILPGNTIYF.

This clonotype came up many times. The V and J genes are TRBV7-9 and TRBJ1-5, with 12 bases identical to TRBD1. There are 16 residues in the CDR3. Trimming took 5 bases from V and 4 from J; bases not matched to a gene: 6. Germline V CDR1 and CDR2: SEHNR, FQNEAQ (reference sequence). The CDR3 region has the DNA TGTGCCAGCAGCCTGGGGACAGGGGGCGAAAATCAGCCCCAGCATTTT. Translating it yields CASSLGTGGENQPQHF.

Ten or more counts support this clonotype. Written as DNA, the CDR3 is TGCGCCAGCAGCTTTCAACCGGGAGCAGATGAGCAGTTCTTC. Its protein product is CASSFQPGADEQFF. The rearrangement uses TRBV5-1 and TRBJ2-1; a weak D match, TRBD2 (6 bases). Germline V CDR1 and CDR2: SGHRS, YFSETQ. The CDR3 runs 14 residues. V was shortened by 2 bases and J by 8 bases, with 14 bases between the two germline ends.

The chain links TRBV20-1 to TRBJ1-1; D not certain. The ends were cut back, 3 bases at V and 3 bases at J, with 8 bases in the middle. Germline V gene lookup returns CDR1 DFQATT and CDR2 SNEGSKA (reference sequence). The CDR3 has 12 amino acids. CDR3 in DNA: TGCAGTGCTAGCGTTACGGACACTGAAGCTTTCTTT. It is translated as CSASVTDTEAFF.

This clonotype was seen ten or more times. This CDR3 reads CSVLAGGNNEQFF. The DNA of the CDR3 is TGCAGTGTCTTAGCGGGAGGGAACAATGAGCAGTTCTTC. The V gene is TRBV20-1, the J gene TRBJ2-1, with 11 bases lining up with TRBD2. With V trimmed by 7 bases and J by 5 bases, 4 bases remained unmatched. The CDR3 consists of 13 residues. Germline CDR1 DFQATT, CDR2 SNEGSKA (reference sequence).

This clonotype was seen a handful of times. This chain connects TRBV27 to TRBJ2-7, with TRBD2 identical over 7 bases. Germline V lookup: CDR1 MNHEY, CDR2 SMNVEV (reference sequence). J lost 1 base, V lost 2 bases, and 8 bases had no gene match. The CDR3 spans 16 residues. CDR3 amino acids: CASSLKSGGLSYEQYF. The DNA for the CDR3 is TGTGCCAGCAGTTTAAAATCGGGAGGCTTATCCTACGAGCAGTACTTC.

The sample holds many counts of this clonotype. This chain uses TRBV20-1 with TRBJ1-3; D uncertain. This CDR3 has 12 amino acids. Trimming removed 3 bases at V and 1 base at J, with 4 bases between. Germline CDR1 and CDR2: DFQATT and SNEGSKA (reference sequence). CDR3 sequence: CSARISGNTIYF. CDR3 nucleotides: TGCAGTGCTAGGATTTCTGGAAACACCATATATTTT.

This clonotype was detected ten times or more. This chain joins TRBV2 and TRBJ2-3; the D gene is possibly TRBD1 (6 bases). This CDR3 region has 14 residues. Germline values: CDR1 SNHLY, CDR2 FYNNEI. V lost 7 bases and J lost 4, with 15 bases in between. This chain's CDR3 is CASIEQGPPDTQYF. The DNA of the CDR3 is TGTGCCAGCATCGAACAGGGCCCTCCAGATACGCAGTATTTT. Full variable domain (rest looked up from reference TRBV2 and TRBJ2-3): EPEVTQTPSHQVTQMGQEVILRCVPISNHLYFYWYRQILGQKVEFLVSFYNNEISEKSEIFDDQFSVERPDGSNFTLKIRSTKLEDSAMYFCASIEQGPPDTQYFGPGTRLTVL.